By share, the clone carrying this TCR beta chain ranks as medium-sized (0.01 to 0.1%). This entry belongs to a study of circulating CD8 cells and anti-PD-1 response in melanoma. TCR libraries were prepared from around 15 ng of total RNA with the QIAseq Immune Repertoire TCR panel. A single record per CDR3 protein comes from TCRdb applying MiXCR to the reads. Here the sample spans around 470 distinct CDR3 sequences, 5.5% to 8.5% being singletons. Four subsets defined by PD-1 and/or TIGIT were sorted from live CD3+CD8+TCRalphabeta+ cells. The source of this sequence is a human donor with melanoma. The specimen was CD8+ T cells from PBMCs, collected at baseline or after one month of anti-PD-1 therapy (not recorded which).

The DNA for the CDR3 is TGTGCCAGCAGTTTTTTGGGAACCGGGGAGCTGTTTTTT. The encoded protein is CASSFLGTGELFF. The chain joins TRBV27 to TRBJ2-2; D is unclear. CDR3 size: 13 residues. Germline values: CDR1 MNHEY, CDR2 SMNVEV (reference sequence). Trimming cost V 3 bases and J 5 bases, with 7 bases left between them.